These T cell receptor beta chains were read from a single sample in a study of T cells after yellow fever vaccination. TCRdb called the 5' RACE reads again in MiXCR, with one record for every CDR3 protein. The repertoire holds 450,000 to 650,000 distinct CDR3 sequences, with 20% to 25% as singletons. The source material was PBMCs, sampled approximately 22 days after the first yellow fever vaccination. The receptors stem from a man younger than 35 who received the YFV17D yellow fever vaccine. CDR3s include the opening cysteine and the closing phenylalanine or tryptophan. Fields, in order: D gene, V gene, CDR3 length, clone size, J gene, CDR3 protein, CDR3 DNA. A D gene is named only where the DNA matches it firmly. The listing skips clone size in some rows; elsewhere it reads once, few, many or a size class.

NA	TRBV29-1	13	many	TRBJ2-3	CSVGEGLTDTQYF	TGCAGCGTCGGAGAGGGACTCACAGATACGCAGTATTTT
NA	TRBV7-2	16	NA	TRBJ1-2	CASRPNRVRGIGGYTF	TGTGCCAGCAGGCCAAACAGGGTGAGAGGGATTGGTGGCTACACCTTC
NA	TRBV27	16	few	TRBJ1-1	CASSSFQRGVNTEAFF	TGTGCCAGCAGTTCATTTCAAAGGGGAGTGAACACTGAAGCTTTCTTT
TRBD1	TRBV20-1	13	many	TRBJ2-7	CSAWTGKSYEQYF	TGCAGTGCCTGGACAGGGAAGTCCTACGAGCAGTACTTC
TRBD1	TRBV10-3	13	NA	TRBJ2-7	CAIRGDRSYEQYF	TGTGCCATCAGGGGGGACAGGTCCTACGAGCAGTACTTC
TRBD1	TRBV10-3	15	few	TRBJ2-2	CAISDEDRVTGELFF	TGTGCCATCAGTGATGAAGACAGGGTCACCGGGGAGCTGTTTTTT
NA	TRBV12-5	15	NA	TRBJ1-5	CASGLGDISNQPQHF	TGTGCTAGTGGTCTGGGGGACATTAGCAATCAGCCCCAGCATTTT
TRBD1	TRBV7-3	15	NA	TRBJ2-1	CASSRQGAGYNEQFF	TGTGCCAGCAGCCGACAGGGGGCAGGATACAATGAGCAGTTCTTC
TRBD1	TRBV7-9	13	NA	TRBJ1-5	CASSTVRGQPQHF	TGTGCCAGCAGCACAGTCAGGGGGCAGCCCCAGCATTTT
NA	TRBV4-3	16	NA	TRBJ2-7	CASSQVVGDRSYEQYF	TGCGCCAGCAGCCAAGTGGTCGGAGACCGATCCTACGAGCAGTACTTC
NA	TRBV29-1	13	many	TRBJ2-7	CSAQGGGSYEQYF	TGCAGCGCCCAAGGGGGGGGCTCCTACGAGCAGTACTTC